This T cell receptor beta chain appears in the sequencing data of a study of blood T cells in healthy people across ages. This CDR3 comprises 15 residues. Germline V gene sequence: CDR1 MNHEY, CDR2 SVGEGT. Trimming took 2 bases from V and 0 from J, leaving 9 bases between them. Primed by a sample-barcoded 5' primer and a J-beta primer mix, a second PCR proceeded for about 7 to 11 cycles. MiXCR, applied by TCRdb to the 5' RACE reads, yields one record per CDR3 protein. Seen here are 1.6 million or so distinct CDR3 sequences, around 36% observed once, and the top ten hold approximately 11%. The chain employs TRBV6-2 or TRBV6-3 and TRBJ2-3; D is unresolved. The clonotype was recovered from a woman under 40 in good health. Sequenced input: blood. The CDR3 DNA follows: TGTGCCAGCAGTTACACGAAGGCGAGCACAGATACGCAGTATTTT. Protein sequence: CASSYTKASTDTQYF.